The 10 T cell receptor beta chains listed next were all sequenced from one sample in a study of T cell responses to AZD1222 COVID-19 vaccine. The method was immunoSEQ multiplex PCR; TCRdb's version includes in-frame clones alone and lacks a portion of them. This table holds about 150,000 clones, 90% to 95% found once. Material: peripheral blood, obtained 28 days after the second AZD1222 dose. The receptors shown here come from an adult who received the AZD1222 COVID-19 vaccine.

This clone was picked up a small number of times. This rearrangement joins TRBV7-6 to TRBJ1-6, with a tentative D call TRBD1 (6 bases). Germline lookup yields CDR1 SGHVS and CDR2 FNYEAQ. Between the trimmed V and J ends, which lost 4 bases and 10 bases, there was a span of 17 bases. The length of the CDR3 is 15 residues. The CDR3 nucleotides are TGTGCCAGCAGCTCGGTCAGGGGACTTGGGTCACCCCTCCACTTT. It encodes CASSSVRGLGSPLHF. Complete variable domain (other parts from reference TRBV7-6 and TRBJ1-6): GAGVSQSPRYKVTKRGQDVALRCDPISGHVSLYWYRQALGQGPEFLTYFNYEAQQDKSGLPNDRFSAERPEGSISTLTIQRTEQRDSAMYRCASSSVRGLGSPLHFGNGTRLTVT.

This chain joins TRBV19 and TRBJ1-3; TRBD1 aligns across 9 bases. The CDR3 length is 17 residues. Germline lookup yields CDR1 LNHDA and CDR2 SQIVND (reference sequence). The J segment lost 4 bases and the V segment lost 7 bases, leaving 14 bases of the junction unmatched. The CDR3 DNA reads TGTGCCAGTACTAAGGAAACCGGGACAGGGAGAGGAAACACCATATATTTT. This gives the protein CASTKETGTGRGNTIYF.

This chain connects TRBV2 to TRBJ1-4, with D possibly matching TRBD1 (5 bases). This CDR3 has 15 amino acids. Germline V gene lookup returns CDR1 SNHLY and CDR2 FYNNEI. Trimming removed 4 bases from V and 11 bases from J, with 20 bases in between. CDR3 nucleotides: TGTGCCAGCAGTGCACCAGGGCCTTCGATGTTGAAACTGTTTTTT. It specifies CASSAPGPSMLKLFF.

On this clone itself: In the same sample, other DNA sequences code for this CDR3. This chain joins TRBV12-3 or TRBV12-4 and TRBJ1-2, with no clear D. The V and J ends lost 3 bases and 1 base respectively, with 6 bases between them. CDR3 size: 13 residues. This CDR3 reads CASSLGINYGYTF. In DNA form, the CDR3 reads TGTGCCAGCAGTTTGGGGATTAACTATGGCTACACCTTC.

The rearrangement links TRBV12-3 or TRBV12-4 to TRBJ2-5; perhaps TRBD1 as D (5 bases). Trimming stripped 3 bases from V and 3 bases from J, with 8 bases between. The CDR3 is made up of 13 amino acids. In nucleotides, the CDR3 is TGTGCCAGCAGTTTGCAGGACAAAGAGACCCAGTACTTC. It specifies CASSLQDKETQYF.

The V and J genes are TRBV6-1 and TRBJ1-6; D gene ambiguous. Trimming took off 2 bases at V and 8 bases at J, with 4 bases between the two ends. The CDR3 contains 12 residues. Germline CDR1 is MNHNS and CDR2 is SASEGT. CDR3: CASSESHSPLHF. The CDR3 DNA follows: TGTGCCAGCAGTGAATCCCATTCACCCCTCCACTTT.

The chain recombines TRBV11-2 with TRBJ1-3; D gene ambiguous. Germline values: CDR1 SGHAT, CDR2 FQNNGV. Trimming shortened V by 0 bases and J by 4 bases, and 7 bases separated the two germline ends. This CDR3 is 14 amino acids long. The CDR3 nucleotides are TGTGCCAGCAGCTTAGAAGGTTACGGAAACACCATATATTTT. Translating gives CASSLEGYGNTIYF.

The sample holds one count of this clone. The rearrangement joins TRBV4-2 to TRBJ1-4, with TRBD1 matching 8 bases. V trimming: 3 bases; J trimming: 4 bases; junction bases outside the gene matches: 7. This CDR3 is built from 16 residues. Per germline, CDR1 LGHNA and CDR2 YNFKEQ. The CDR3 DNA follows: TGTGCCAGCAGCCATCGAAACAGGGGGGGTAATGAAAAACTGTTTTTT. Amino acids: CASSHRNRGGNEKLFF.

The rearrangement joins TRBV7-9 to TRBJ1-2; D gene unclear. The V and J ends lost 1 base and 8 bases respectively, with 8 bases between them. Germline assignment: CDR1 SEHNR and CDR2 FQNEAQ (reference sequence). CDR3 size: 12 residues. The CDR3 sequence is CASSLGTRGYTF. DNA for the CDR3: TGTGCCAGCAGCTTAGGGACGAGGGGCTACACCTTC.

The rearrangement joins TRBV19 to TRBJ1-2; D remains ambiguous. Germline CDR1 and CDR2: LNHDA and SQIVND (reference sequence). This CDR3 contains 15 residues. The germline V and J ends were trimmed by 5 bases and 2 bases, with 15 bases remaining between them. This chain's CDR3 is CASSPTTDWNYGYTF. The CDR3 DNA reads TGTGCCAGTAGTCCAACGACCGACTGGAACTATGGCTACACCTTC.